Following are 17 T cell receptor beta chains from one sample sequenced in a study of T cell clones after liver transplantation. Generated by immunoSEQ multiplex PCR, the TCRdb table keeps only in-frame clones and is missing some. The table records roughly 70,000 clones, more than 90% of them present only once. The sample in question was CD4+ T cells from blood, obtained before liver transplant. Every receptor here comes from a human donor who received a liver transplant.

CDR3 amino acids: CASSFSQGTYEQYF. Here the CDR3 DNA reads TGCGCCAGCAGCTTCAGCCAGGGGACCTACGAGCAGTACTTC. This chain connects TRBV5-1 to TRBJ2-7, with a possible D match to TRBD1 (6 bases). There are 14 residues in the CDR3. V dropped 2 bases and J dropped 2 bases, with 11 bases sitting between them. CDR1 and CDR2 from the germline V gene are SGHRS and YFSETQ.

This clone appeared a few times. This chain joins TRBV21-1 and TRBJ2-7; TRBD1 is the table's D call, not checked against the DNA. TRBV21-1 is labeled a pseudogene. CDR3 length equals 17 residues. CDR3 region: CASSTIPFGTEAYEQYF. CDR3 coding DNA: TGTGCCAGCAGCACTATTCCCTTCGGGACAGAGGCCTACGAGCAGTACTTC.

CDR3 DNA sequence: TGTGCCAGTAGTAGCTCCGGAGGACTAGTCTTCGAGCAGTACTTC. Encoded protein: CASSSSGGLVFEQYF. V and J are TRBV19 and TRBJ2-7, with 7 bases identical to TRBD2. The CDR3 spans 15 residues. Germline V lookup: CDR1 LNHDA, CDR2 SQIVND (reference sequence). V gave up 4 bases and J gave up 6 bases; unmatched junction bases: 12.

The chain couples TRBV29-1 to TRBJ2-6, with 9 bases lining up with TRBD1. V gave up 6 bases and J gave up 1 base; unmatched junction bases: 4. The CDR3 runs to 15 residues. CDR1 is SQVTM and CDR2 is ANQGSEA in the germline V gene. The CDR3 bases are TGCAGCGTATACGGGACAGGGTCTGGGGCCAACGTCCTGACTTTC. Encoded protein: CSVYGTGSGANVLTF.

J is TRBJ2-5 and V is TRBV28, with 7 nucleotides matching TRBD1. CDR3 length: 14 residues. The trim removed 2 bases at V and 4 bases at J, leaving 4 bases unmatched. The germline gives CDR1 MDHEN, CDR2 SYDVKM. The CDR3 nucleotides are TGTGCCAGCAGTTTAGTTGACAGGGTAGAGACCCAGTACTTC. Translation gives CASSLVDRVETQYF.

This chain joins TRBV6-5 and TRBJ1-1, with D maybe TRBD1 (5 bases). Trimming cost V 6 bases and J 1 base, with 12 bases left between them. Germline V gives CDR1 MNHEY, CDR2 SVGAGI. CDR3 size: 14 residues. The CDR3 nucleotides read TGTGCCAGCAGGCGACCCGGGGGGAACACTGAAGCTTTCTTT. Its protein product is CASRRPGGNTEAFF.

The rearrangement links TRBV5-1 to TRBJ2-7; D is tentatively TRBD1 or TRBD2 (5 bases each). CDR3 length equals 14 residues. V was pared by 2 bases and J by 2 bases, with 11 bases between. The V gene's germline CDR1 is SGHRS and CDR2 YFSETQ. The CDR3 loop is CASSLRGATYEQYF. The CDR3 DNA reads as TGCGCCAGCAGCTTACGAGGGGCCACCTACGAGCAGTACTTC. Full variable domain (remainder filled in from reference TRBV5-1 and TRBJ2-7): KAGVTQTPRYLIKTRGQQVTLSCSPISGHRSVSWYQQTPGQGLQFLFEYFSETQRNKGNFPGRFSGRQFSNSRSEMNVSTLELGDSALYLCASSLRGATYEQYFGPGTRLTVT.

The rearrangement links TRBV19 to TRBJ1-2; 8 nucleotides match TRBD1. J was trimmed by 8 bases and V by 10 bases; bases with no gene match: 9. Germline V CDR1 and CDR2: LNHDA, SQIVND (reference sequence). This CDR3 is 12 amino acids long. DNA of the CDR3: TGTGCCACTATGGACAGGGTCAGAGGCTACACCTTC. Translation gives CATMDRVRGYTF.

This sequence joins TRBV7-9 and TRBJ2-7, with D possibly TRBD1 on 5 matching bases. This CDR3 has 14 amino acids. Germline V gene sequence: CDR1 SEHNR, CDR2 FQNEAQ (reference sequence). V gave up 2 bases and J gave up 2 bases, with 10 bases separating them. The DNA of the CDR3 is TGTGCCAGCAGCTTACAGGGAATCCCCTACGAGCAGTACTTC. Protein: CASSLQGIPYEQYF.

The V and J genes are TRBV5-1 and TRBJ2-7; D is ambiguous. The CDR3 loop spans 14 amino acids. Between the trimmed V and J ends, which lost 3 bases and 0 bases, there was a span of 10 bases. Germline CDR1 reads SGHRS; CDR2 reads YFSETQ. DNA for the CDR3: TGCGCCAGCAGCTCCACAACCAGCTCCTACGAGCAGTACTTC. Its translation: CASSSTTSSYEQYF.

This chain joins TRBV27 and TRBJ2-3; 12 bases align to TRBD2. Germline V CDR1 and CDR2: MNHEY, SMNVEV (reference sequence). The CDR3 spans 15 residues. Trimming took 2 bases from V and 10 from J; bases not matched to a gene: 7. This CDR3 reads CASSLRASGREPQYF. The DNA for the CDR3 is TGTGCCAGCAGTTTACGGGCTAGCGGGAGGGAACCGCAGTATTTT.

The chain carries TRBV19 and TRBJ1-5; D not resolved. The CDR3 sequence is 17 residues long. The V gene lost 4 bases and the J gene lost 0 bases, with 16 bases spanning the gap. Germline V gene data show CDR1 as LNHDA and CDR2 as SQIVND (reference sequence). CDR3 in amino acids: CASSRDRASHSNQPQHF. CDR3 coding DNA: TGTGCCAGTAGTAGAGACCGGGCCTCTCATAGCAATCAGCCCCAGCATTTT.

The rearrangement joins TRBV7-2 to TRBJ1-2, with D possibly TRBD1 on 5 matching bases. Looked up from germline, CDR1 is SGHTA and CDR2 is FQGNSA. The CDR3 runs 15 residues. V was clipped by 5 bases and J by 0 bases, with 13 bases between them. This CDR3 reads CASSRDLKANYGYTF. The CDR3 coding sequence is TGTGCCAGCAGCCGGGACCTTAAAGCTAACTATGGCTACACCTTC.

This clone was observed once. The V and J genes are TRBV5-1 and TRBJ2-5; perhaps TRBD2 as D (7 bases). The V end was cut by 6 bases, the J end by 5 bases, with 17 bases between. Germline CDR1 and CDR2: SGHRS and YFSETQ. This CDR3 spans 14 amino acids. Here the CDR3 DNA reads TGCGCCAGCACGCGGGGGCTCGCAGATGAGACCCAGTACTTC. Translated, it gives CASTRGLADETQYF.

The chain couples TRBV28 to TRBJ1-2; TRBD1 might be the D (5 bases). Germline V lookup: CDR1 MDHEN, CDR2 SYDVKM. The CDR3 is made up of 13 amino acids. Trimming took off 6 bases at V and 9 bases at J, with 17 bases between the two ends. This CDR3 reads CASSLGDVSRYTF. The CDR3 nucleotides are TGTGCCAGCAGCCTCGGGGACGTATCACGCTACACCTTC.

V is TRBV29-1 and J is TRBJ2-3; D remains ambiguous. Germline V gives CDR1 SQVTM, CDR2 ANQGSEA. There are 13 residues in the CDR3. Deletions cut 4 bases from V and 1 base from J, with 9 bases between. The CDR3 nucleotides read TGCAGCGTTGGCCGAAGCGGCACAGATACGCAGTATTTT. Protein sequence: CSVGRSGTDTQYF.

This chain connects TRBV9 to TRBJ2-3; D unresolved. Germline CDR1 SGDLS, CDR2 YYNGEE. This CDR3 has 12 amino acids. Trimming cost V 4 bases and J 8 bases, with 11 bases left between them. The CDR3 region is CASSPQLGTQYF. The CDR3 DNA is TGTGCCAGCAGCCCCCAGCTGGGTACGCAGTATTTT.